Each of the 14 T cell receptor beta chains below was sequenced from the same sample in a study of blood T cell repertoires in COVID-19. Using immunoSEQ multiplex PCR, the repertoire was profiled, and TCRdb retains in-frame clones only, with some absent. The sample gives 300,000 to 450,000 clones, around nine tenths of which show up once; about 0.94% is in the top ten. What was sequenced was PBMCs or T cells enriched from blood (not recorded which). The receptors were sampled from a woman in her twenties or thirties who had been exposed to COVID-19.

The chain links TRBV5-8 to TRBJ1-3; D is unclear. Germline-derived CDR1 and CDR2 are SGHTS and YDEGEE. Trimming took off 4 bases at V and 0 bases at J, with 17 bases between the two ends. This CDR3 is 17 amino acids long. The CDR3 coding sequence is TGTGCCAGCAGCCCCTGGATGGGTGCTAGCTCTGGAAACACCATATATTTT. Encoded protein: CASSPWMGASSGNTIYF. Full variable domain (outside the CDR3, taken from reference TRBV5-8 and TRBJ1-3): EAGVTQSPTHLIKTRGQQATLRCSPISGHTSVYWYQQALGLGLQFLLWYDEGEERNRGNFPPRFSGRQFPNYSSELNVNALELEDSALYLCASSPWMGASSGNTIYFGEGSWLTVV.

This chain links TRBV9 with TRBJ2-7; tentative D call: TRBD1 (6 bases). Germline V gene data show CDR1 as SGDLS and CDR2 as YYNGEE. V dropped 2 bases and J dropped 3 bases, with 15 bases sitting between them. This CDR3 has 15 amino acids. The CDR3 DNA sequence: TGTGCCAGCAGCGTGATGGACAGTCCGAGCTACGAGCAGTACTTC. Translating gives CASSVMDSPSYEQYF.

The gene calls are TRBV3-1 (or the pseudogene TRBV3-2) and TRBJ1-1, with a tentative D call TRBD1 (5 bases). CDR3 length equals 15 residues. V dropped 3 bases and J dropped 5 bases, with 16 bases sitting between them. The germline gives CDR1 LGHDT, CDR2 YNNKEL (reference sequence). This CDR3 reads CASSQWKGQWTEAFF. Written as DNA, the CDR3 is TGTGCCAGCAGCCAGTGGAAGGGGCAGTGGACTGAAGCTTTCTTT.

The genes are TRBV7-6 and TRBJ2-1; 8 bases align to TRBD2. Germline V gene data show CDR1 as SGHVS and CDR2 as FNYEAQ. The CDR3 has 17 amino acids. The junction had 16 bases not matched to a gene; V was cut back by 5 bases and J by 7 bases. The CDR3 DNA follows: TGTGCCAGCAGCCTCGGACTAGCTCGCCTAGATATGAATGAGCAGTTCTTC. Protein: CASSLGLARLDMNEQFF.

The rearrangement links TRBV5-1 to TRBJ1-5; D is possibly TRBD1 (5 bases). Trimming removed 4 bases at V and 3 bases at J, with 14 bases between. The CDR3 runs to 15 residues. Germline V lookup: CDR1 SGHRS, CDR2 YFSETQ. Here the CDR3 reads CASSPGTAINQPQHF. In DNA, the CDR3 is TGCGCCAGCAGCCCCGGGACTGCTATCAATCAGCCCCAGCATTTT.

V and J are TRBV6-1 and TRBJ2-5; TRBD2 matches 7 bases. This CDR3 contains 14 residues. Trimming removed 1 base from V and 5 bases from J; junction bases left unmatched: 4. Germline CDR1 is MNHNS and CDR2 is SASEGT. CDR3 bases: TGTGCCAGCAGTGAAGTGGGGCGGGAGGAGACCCAGTACTTC. Translating gives CASSEVGREETQYF.

The V and J genes are TRBV25-1 and TRBJ1-4; no reliable D call. Trimming took 6 bases from V and 7 from J, leaving 12 bases between them. Germline V gene sequence: CDR1 MGHDK, CDR2 SYGVNS. CDR3 length equals 13 residues. CDR3 bases: TGTGCCAGCAGCCTAACTACGGCTGAAAAACTGTTTTTT. This gives the protein CASSLTTAEKLFF.

The rearrangement joins TRBV13 to TRBJ2-7; 7 bases align to TRBD1. This CDR3 has 13 amino acids. The V gene end was trimmed by 5 bases and the J gene end by 4 bases; junction bases not matched to a gene: 5. Germline-derived CDR1 and CDR2 are PRHDT and FYEKMQ (reference sequence). DNA of the CDR3: TGTGCCAGCAGCGGGACAGAGGTTTACGAGCAGTACTTC. It yields the protein CASSGTEVYEQYF.

The chain employs TRBV19 and TRBJ1-3; the D gene is possibly TRBD1 (5 bases). The CDR3 has 14 residues. V was pared by 7 bases and J by 4 bases, with 14 bases between. The germline CDR1 and CDR2 sequences are LNHDA and SQIVND (reference sequence). CDR3 sequence: CASINRAGGNTIYF. CDR3 sequence (DNA): TGTGCCAGTATCAATCGGGCAGGGGGAAACACCATATATTTT. Using reference TRBV19 and TRBJ1-3 for the parts outside the CDR3, the full variable domain is DGGITQSPKYLFRKEGQNVTLSCEQNLNHDAMYWYRQDPGQGLRLIYYSQIVNDFQKGDIAEGYSVSREKKESFPLTVTSAQKNPTAFYLCASINRAGGNTIYFGEGSWLTVV.

This clone was recorded once. V and J are TRBV5-6 and TRBJ2-7, with D unresolved. The germline gives CDR1 SGHDT, CDR2 YYEEEE. V shed 2 bases and J shed 4 bases, with 7 bases lying between them. There are 12 residues in the CDR3. DNA for the CDR3: TGTGCCAGCAGCTTTTCGCGGTACGAGCAGTACTTC. As protein: CASSFSRYEQYF.

The genes are TRBV5-1 and TRBJ2-4; D perhaps matches TRBD1 (6 bases). V was shortened by 0 bases and J by 3 bases, with 10 bases between the two germline ends. The CDR3 has 15 residues. Germline V lookup: CDR1 SGHRS, CDR2 YFSETQ. The CDR3 protein is CASSLAPGDKNIQYF. The CDR3 nucleotides read TGCGCCAGCAGCTTGGCCCCAGGGGACAAAAACATTCAGTACTTC.

The chain is built from TRBV7-9 and TRBJ2-7, with D possibly matching TRBD1 (8 bases). Germline CDR1 and CDR2: SEHNR and FQNEAQ (reference sequence). The germline V and J ends were trimmed by 5 bases and 3 bases, with 14 bases remaining between them. The CDR3 length is 14 residues. The CDR3 DNA reads TGTGCCAGCAGCGAACAGGGGGGGAACTACGAGCAGTACTTC. Residues: CASSEQGGNYEQYF.

This rearrangement joins TRBV4-1 to TRBJ2-7, with D possibly TRBD2 on 6 matching bases. Deletions cut 0 bases from V and 3 bases from J, with 21 bases between. The CDR3 loop spans 18 amino acids. In germline, CDR1 is MGHRA, CDR2 YSYEKL. The CDR3 reads CASSQDQSGQVVGYEQYF. The CDR3 DNA follows: TGCGCCAGCAGCCAAGATCAAAGCGGGCAGGTAGTGGGCTACGAGCAGTACTTC.

V is TRBV7-9 and J is TRBJ1-1; D gene uncertain. Germline assignment: CDR1 SEHNR and CDR2 FQNEAQ (reference sequence). The CDR3 is made up of 12 amino acids. Trimming removed 1 base at V and 4 bases at J, with 4 bases between. CDR3 sequence: CASSLGLTEAFF. CDR3 nucleotides: TGTGCCAGCAGCTTAGGTCTCACTGAAGCTTTCTTT.